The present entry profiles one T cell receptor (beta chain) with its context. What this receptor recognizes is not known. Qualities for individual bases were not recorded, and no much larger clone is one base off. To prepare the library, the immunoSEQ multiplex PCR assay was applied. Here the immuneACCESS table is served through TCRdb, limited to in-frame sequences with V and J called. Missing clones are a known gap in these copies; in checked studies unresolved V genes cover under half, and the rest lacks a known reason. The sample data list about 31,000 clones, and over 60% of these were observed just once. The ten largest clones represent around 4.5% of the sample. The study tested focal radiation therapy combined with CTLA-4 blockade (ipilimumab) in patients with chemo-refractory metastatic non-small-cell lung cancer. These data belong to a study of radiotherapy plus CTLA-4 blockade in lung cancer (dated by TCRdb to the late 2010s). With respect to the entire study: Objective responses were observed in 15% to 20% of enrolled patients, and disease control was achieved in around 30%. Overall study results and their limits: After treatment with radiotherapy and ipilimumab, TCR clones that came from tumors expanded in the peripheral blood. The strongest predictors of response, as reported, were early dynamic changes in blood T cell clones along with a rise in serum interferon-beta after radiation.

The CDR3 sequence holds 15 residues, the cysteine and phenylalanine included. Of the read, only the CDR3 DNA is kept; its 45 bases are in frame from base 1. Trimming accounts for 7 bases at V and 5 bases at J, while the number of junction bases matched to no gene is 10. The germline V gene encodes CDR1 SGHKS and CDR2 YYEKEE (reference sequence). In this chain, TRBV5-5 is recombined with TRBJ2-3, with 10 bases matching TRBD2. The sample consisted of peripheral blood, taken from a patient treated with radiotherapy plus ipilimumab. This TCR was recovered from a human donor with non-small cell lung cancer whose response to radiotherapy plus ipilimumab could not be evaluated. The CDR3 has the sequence CASGLLAGVGDTQYF. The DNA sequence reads TGTGCCAGCGGGCTCCTAGCGGGAGTTGGAGATACGCAGTATTTT. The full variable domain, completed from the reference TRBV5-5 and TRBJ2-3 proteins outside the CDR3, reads DAGVTQSPTHLIKTRGQQVTLRCSPISGHKSVSWYQQVLGQGPQFIFQYYEKEERGRGNFPDRFSARQFPNYSSELNVNALLLGDSALYLCASGLLAGVGDTQYFGPGTRLTVL.